Included here is one TCR beta chain sequence, with context. Its antigen is as yet unknown. The timepoints at which blood was sampled were baseline, cycle 4 day 1, and cycle 7 day 1. This specimen belongs to a study of OX40 agonist ivuxolimab in advanced cancers. Whole-study results and caveats: Doses of 0.1 to 3.0 mg/kg were accompanied by clonal expansion of CD4+ and CD8+ blood T cells by week 6.

Sequenced by immunoSEQ multiplex PCR; TCRdb stores in-frame clones only, minus some. Of under 20,000 clones in the sample, 65% to 70% were seen once. Trimming removed 5 bases from V and 7 bases from J; junction bases left unmatched: 5. CDR3 length equals 13 residues. Germline CDR1 is MNHEY and CDR2 is SMNVEV (reference sequence). Sample: CD4+ or CD8+ T cells sorted from blood, taken in a trial of the OX40 agonist ivuxolimab. The J gene is TRBJ2-1, the V gene TRBV27, with 7 bases aligning to TRBD2. The source of this sequence is an adult with an advanced solid tumor such as melanoma, head and neck, liver or kidney cancer. The CDR3: CASSIGRGNEQFF. The CDR3 bases are TGTGCCAGCAGTATCGGGCGGGGGAATGAGCAGTTCTTC.